The 24 T cell receptor beta chains given below trace back to one sample, sequenced in a study of blood T cell repertoires in COVID-19. TCRdb's copy holds only in-frame clones and misses some; the assay was immunoSEQ multiplex PCR. In the table there are hundreds of thousands of clones, 70% to 90% of which are singletons. Sequenced sample: PBMCs or T cells enriched from blood (not recorded which). The receptors come from a man aged 30 to 39 with acute COVID-19.

The table lists this clone with a count of one. V usage is TRBV6-5 and J usage is TRBJ2-2, with D possibly TRBD1 on 6 matching bases. Trimming stripped 2 bases from V and 8 bases from J, with 9 bases between. Per germline, CDR1 MNHEY and CDR2 SVGAGI. CDR3 length equals 13 residues. The CDR3 is CASSYNDRGELFF. In DNA, the CDR3 is TGTGCCAGCAGTTACAACGACAGGGGGGAGCTGTTTTTT.

The V and J genes are TRBV5-4 and TRBJ1-2; 8 nucleotides agree with TRBD1. Germline loops: CDR1 SGHNT, CDR2 YYREEE (reference sequence). The CDR3 spans 15 residues. V lost 4 bases to trimming and J lost 3 bases; unmatched junction nucleotides: 8. The CDR3 region is CASSTGQGSYYGYTF. Here the CDR3 DNA reads TGTGCCAGCAGCACCGGACAGGGAAGTTACTATGGCTACACCTTC.

This clone was seen repeatedly, ten times or more. CDR3 sequence reads: CASSPRDRGKQYF. CDR3 nucleotide sequence: TGTGCCAGCAGTCCGCGGGACAGGGGGAAGCAGTACTTC. The chain combines TRBV12-3 or TRBV12-4 with TRBJ2-7; 11 bases line up with TRBD1. CDR3 length: 13 residues. Trimming at V came to 5 bases and at J to 8 bases, leaving 5 bases not matched to a gene.

The J gene is TRBJ2-1, the V gene TRBV12-3 or TRBV12-4; TRBD1 is a possible D gene (6 bases). This CDR3 has 12 amino acids. The germline V and J ends were trimmed by 6 bases and 7 bases, with 10 bases remaining between them. In DNA form, the CDR3 reads TGTGCCAGCAGGCGTACAGGGAATGAGCAGTTCTTC. Its translation: CASRRTGNEQFF.

The V gene is TRBV7-9, the J gene TRBJ2-2; tentatively, D is TRBD2 (5 bases). The germline CDR1 and CDR2 sequences are SEHNR and FQNEAQ (reference sequence). The germline V and J ends were trimmed by 5 bases and 4 bases, with 17 bases remaining between them. The CDR3 is 16 amino acids. CDR3: CASSGLGGPSTGELFF. In DNA, the CDR3 is TGTGCCAGCAGCGGACTGGGTGGTCCCAGCACCGGGGAGCTGTTTTTT.

The chain carries TRBV6-5 and TRBJ1-1; D is undetermined. The CDR3 runs to 14 residues. Trimming pared 6 bases from V and 1 base from J, leaving 12 bases between. The germline V gene encodes CDR1 MNHEY and CDR2 SVGAGI. CDR3 DNA sequence: TGTGCCAGCAGACCGACACCTTCGAACACTGAAGCTTTCTTT. Translation: CASRPTPSNTEAFF.

The table lists this clone with a count of one. This chain joins TRBV3-1 (or the pseudogene TRBV3-2) and TRBJ2-7, with TRBD1 matching over 8 bases. V shed 1 base, J shed 5 bases, and the junction held 10 bases outside the gene matches. CDR1 LGHDT and CDR2 YNNKEL come from the germline V gene (reference sequence). The CDR3 totals 16 residues. CDR3 protein: CASSQGWGQGANEQYF. CDR3 coding DNA: TGTGCCAGCAGCCAAGGCTGGGGCCAGGGGGCGAACGAGCAGTACTTC.

The chain combines TRBV4-1 with TRBJ1-4, with D possibly matching TRBD1 (5 bases). The germline V and J ends were trimmed by 7 bases and 8 bases, with 23 bases remaining between them. The CDR3 is 16 amino acids. In germline, CDR1 is MGHRA, CDR2 YSYEKL. CDR3 amino acids: CASTPTGGQQGEKLFF. The CDR3 DNA sequence: TGCGCCAGCACCCCTACCGGGGGTCAGCAGGGAGAAAAACTGTTTTTT.

This sequence joins TRBV6-5 and TRBJ1-1; 12 bases fit TRBD1. The junction had 0 bases not matched to a gene; V was cut back by 6 bases and J by 4 bases. The CDR3 loop spans 13 amino acids. Germline lookup yields CDR1 MNHEY and CDR2 SVGAGI. In nucleotides, the CDR3 is TGTGCCAGCAGGGGACAGGGGGCCACTGAAGCTTTCTTT. Amino acid sequence: CASRGQGATEAFF.

CDR3 residues: CASSLAEGVNEKLFF. The CDR3 nucleotides are TGCGCCAGCAGCTTGGCCGAAGGGGTTAATGAAAAACTGTTTTTT. This chain uses TRBV5-1 with TRBJ1-4; perhaps TRBD1 as D (5 bases). The CDR3 runs to 15 residues. With 0 bases removed from V and 4 bases from J, the gap between germline ends came to 10 bases. Germline-derived CDR1 and CDR2 are SGHRS and YFSETQ. Using reference TRBV5-1 and TRBJ1-4 for the parts outside the CDR3, the full variable domain is KAGVTQTPRYLIKTRGQQVTLSCSPISGHRSVSWYQQTPGQGLQFLFEYFSETQRNKGNFPGRFSGRQFSNSRSEMNVSTLELGDSALYLCASSLAEGVNEKLFFGSGTQLSVL.

The rearrangement joins TRBV5-6 to TRBJ2-5; D remains unclear. The CDR3 is 11 amino acids. V lost 4 bases and J lost 5, with 6 bases in between. Germline assignment: CDR1 SGHDT and CDR2 YYEEEE. For the CDR3, the DNA is TGTGCCAGCAGCAACCGGGAGACCCAGTACTTC. This gives the protein CASSNRETQYF.

Points on this clone: Germline and junction disagree at one end, which may indicate a read error. The chain recombines TRBV10-3 with TRBJ2-7; the D is unclear. The germline V gene encodes CDR1 ENHRY and CDR2 SYGVKD. This CDR3 is 10 amino acids long. DNA of the CDR3: TGTGCCACCTCCGCGCCACTACTACAATTC. Encoded protein: CATSAPLLQF.

The V and J genes are TRBV7-7 and TRBJ1-1; 8 bases are shared with TRBD1. This CDR3 has 19 amino acids. The germline V gene encodes CDR1 SSHAT and CDR2 FNYEAQ (reference sequence). V lost 6 bases and J lost 4; bases outside the gene matches: 22. The CDR3 sequence is CASRVKGQATFSWGTEAFF. In nucleotides, the CDR3 is TGTGCCAGCAGAGTAAAGGGACAGGCTACGTTTAGCTGGGGCACTGAAGCTTTCTTT.

V gene TRBV7-9 combines with J gene TRBJ2-5, with D perhaps TRBD1 (6 bases). The CDR3 runs to 12 residues. The V end was cut by 9 bases, the J end by 4 bases, with 12 bases between. Germline CDR1 SEHNR, CDR2 FQNEAQ (reference sequence). CDR3 sequence (DNA): TGTGCCAGTCCAGGGGAGTCAGAGACCCAGTACTTC. Residues: CASPGESETQYF.

This sequence joins TRBV2 and TRBJ2-5; 7 bases agree with TRBD1. There are 14 residues in the CDR3. The ends lost 0 bases at V and 4 bases at J; junction bases unmatched: 2. The germline V gene encodes CDR1 SNHLY and CDR2 FYNNEI. CDR3 nucleotide sequence: TGTGCCAGCAGTGAAGCGCGACAGGGAGAGACCCAGTACTTC. This codes for CASSEARQGETQYF.

The rearrangement uses TRBV6-5 and TRBJ1-3; 8 nucleotides agree with TRBD1. CDR3 length: 14 amino acids. From germline, CDR1 is MNHEY and CDR2 SVGAGI. J gave up 6 bases and V 7 bases, and 8 bases lay outside the gene matches. The CDR3 sequence is CASKRQGSINTIYF. The CDR3 nucleotides are TGTGCCAGCAAAAGACAGGGGAGCATAAACACCATATATTTT.

The V gene is TRBV5-4, the J gene TRBJ1-1, with D tentatively TRBD1 (6 bases). The length of the CDR3 is 14 residues. Germline V gives CDR1 SGHNT, CDR2 YYREEE (reference sequence). Trimming took 4 bases from V and 7 from J, leaving 17 bases between them. CDR3 DNA sequence: TGTGCCAGCAGCCAACGGGGGGCGAGGAATGAAGCTTTCTTT. Translation gives CASSQRGARNEAFF.

The chain couples TRBV18 to TRBJ2-7, with 7 positions matching TRBD1. J gave up 2 bases and V 0 bases, and 7 bases lay outside the gene matches. CDR1 and CDR2 from the germline V gene are KGHSH and LQKENI. The CDR3 covers 16 residues. The CDR3 reads CASSPPNRQGTYEQYF. Written as DNA, the CDR3 is TGTGCCAGCTCACCACCGAATCGACAGGGTACCTACGAGCAGTACTTC.

This rearrangement joins TRBV12-5 to TRBJ2-2; D call uncertain. The CDR3 sequence is 14 residues long. The germline V and J ends were trimmed by 8 bases and 0 bases, with 10 bases remaining between them. The germline V gene encodes CDR1 LGHNT and CDR2 FRNRAP. As DNA, the CDR3 is TGTGCTAGTAGCATACAGCCGAACACCGGGGAGCTGTTTTTT. Translated: CASSIQPNTGELFF. Full variable domain (outside the CDR3, taken from reference TRBV12-5 and TRBJ2-2): DARVTQTPRHKVTEMGQEVTMRCQPILGHNTVFWYRQTMMQGLELLAYFRNRAPLDDSGMPKDRFSAEMPDATLATLKIQPSEPRDSAVYFCASSIQPNTGELFFGEGSRLTVL.

The chain carries TRBV5-4 and TRBJ1-1, with 8 bases matching TRBD1. CDR3 length: 15 residues. CDR1 is SGHNT and CDR2 is YYREEE in the germline V gene (reference sequence). V dropped 0 bases and J dropped 1; count of bases not matched to a gene: 2. The CDR3 reads CASSLADRGNTEAFF. DNA for the CDR3: TGTGCCAGCAGCTTGGCAGACAGGGGGAACACTGAAGCTTTCTTT.

This clone was detected only once. Mismatch with germline at one junction end may stem from a read error. V is TRBV11-2 and J is TRBJ2-3, with a weak D call TRBD1 (5 bases). Germline CDR1 reads SGHAT; CDR2 reads FQNNGV. The length of the CDR3 is 15 residues. CDR3 DNA: TGTGCCAGCAGCATAGAAAGGGGTTGGACAGATACGCAGTATTTT. It codes for CASSIERGWTDTQYF.

This clone has just a few counts. The rearrangement links TRBV6-5 to TRBJ2-7; no clear D. Trimming removed 7 bases at V and 4 bases at J, with 8 bases between. The CDR3 is 11 residues long. Germline CDR1 and CDR2: MNHEY and SVGAGI. The CDR3 sequence is CASTNRYEQYF. The CDR3 DNA reads as TGTGCCAGCACTAACCGTTACGAGCAGTACTTC.

The chain is built from TRBV29-1 and TRBJ1-5; the D gene is possibly TRBD1 (6 bases). V was cut by 5 bases and J by 4 bases, with 15 bases left in between. The CDR3 is 14 residues long. Germline V gene sequence: CDR1 SQVTM, CDR2 ANQGSEA. As DNA, the CDR3 is TGCAGCGTTATGGTCCCAGGGGCAAATCAGCCCCAGCATTTT. Translation gives CSVMVPGANQPQHF.

This chain joins TRBV29-1 and TRBJ2-1; D gene uncertain. The CDR3 consists of 14 residues. The V and J ends lost 7 bases and 4 bases respectively, with 17 bases between them. Germline lookup yields CDR1 SQVTM and CDR2 ANQGSEA. The CDR3 region has the DNA TGCAGCGCCAAAAAGCAGGAACAGTACAATGAGCAGTTCTTC. Translated: CSAKKQEQYNEQFF.